This T cell receptor beta chain is from a study of control samples from healthy donors and cancer patients. Trimming stripped 6 bases from V and 7 bases from J, with 10 bases between. This CDR3 region has 12 residues. Sequenced by immunoSEQ multiplex PCR; TCRdb stores in-frame clones only, minus some. The repertoire consists of about 150,000 clones, with 93% occurring once and the leading ten covering around 2.5%. This sequence was found in a man in his fifties or sixties in good health. The sample was blood. The chain employs TRBV12-3 or TRBV12-4 and TRBJ2-1; the D gene is possibly TRBD1 (6 bases). In DNA form, the CDR3 reads TGTGCCAGCAGCCCCGGACAGAATGAGCAGTTCTTC. Translation gives CASSPGQNEQFF.